The T cell receptor (beta chain) described here comes from a study of tumor-infiltrating lymphocytes in primary liver carcinoma. For each extraction, RNA and DNA were obtained together from about 21-30 mg of unsorted bulk tissue. Regarding this clonotype: Its antigen is undetermined.

This CDR3 has 13 amino acids. V dropped 1 base and J dropped 7; count of bases not matched to a gene: 6. Per germline, CDR1 SQVTM and CDR2 ANQGSEA. Total RNA amounting to 500 ng was the source from which TCR beta cDNA was made with a constant-region primer. Generation of the TCR beta libraries relied on three nested multiplex PCR rounds using slightly modified ARM-PCR. TRBV1-TRBV30 forward and Cbeta reverse primers drove the first two roughly 9-cycle rounds. Using its own MiXCR run on the multiplex PCR reads, TCRdb lists one record per CDR3 protein. The table records more than 95,000 distinct CDR3 sequences, around 83% of them present only once. Study-level results: Only about 7.5-25% of top clones spanned all five tumor regions. Lesser overlap characterized tumor-adjacent and tumor-blood pairs relative to tumor region pairs.

The gene calls are TRBV29-1 and TRBJ1-1; 7 bases are a match to TRBD1. The receptor's source is a man aged 40-50 years with primary liver carcinoma and hepatitis B virus infection. Sequenced: liver tumor tissue from sampling region 3. Noted subset: tumor region T3, left-lateral pole. The CDR3 protein is CSVEGQGAHEAFF. CDR3 nucleotides: TGCAGCGTTGAAGGACAGGGAGCCCATGAAGCTTTCTTT.